These T cell receptor beta chains were read from a single sample in a study of STAT3 mutations in large granular lymphocyte leukemia. Generated by immunoSEQ multiplex PCR, the TCRdb table keeps only in-frame clones and is missing some. The data hold a few thousand clones, with about 74% observed a single time. The sequenced sample consisted of peripheral blood mononuclear cells. The receptors were sampled from a man between 60 and 75 years old with T-cell large granular lymphocyte leukemia. Some clones in this sample may be carry-over from other donors' samples. The CDR3 runs from the conserved cysteine through the conserved F or W. The order of the fields is V gene, D gene, J gene, clone size, CDR3 DNA, CDR3 protein. The D gene is left open where the match is weak. Only some rows state a clone size, as once, few, many or a class for expanded clones.

TRBV13	-	TRBJ1-1	-	TGTGCCAGCTTAACTCAGGGAAGCACTGAAGCTTTCTTT	CASLTQGSTEAFF
TRBV11-3	TRBD2	TRBJ2-7	-	TGTGCCAGCAGCTCGTTAGCGGGTGTTTATGACGAGCAGTACTTC	CASSSLAGVYDEQYF
TRBV27	TRBD2	TRBJ2-3	-	TGTGCCAGCAGTCCCACCAACAGCGGGAGTGGCACAGATACGCAGTATTTT	CASSPTNSGSGTDTQYF
TRBV7-8	-	TRBJ2-4	-	TGTGCCAGCAGCCTAGACGGTCGGGGTAGTCAGTACTTC	CASSLDGRGSQYF
TRBV2	TRBD2	TRBJ2-1	-	TGTGCCAGCGGTACCGGGACTAGACCGTTCTTC	CASGTGTRPFF
TRBV6-1	TRBD1	TRBJ2-7	few	TGTGCCAGCACCCTCTGGACAGGCCTTGAGCAGTACTTC	CASTLWTGLEQYF
TRBV29-1	TRBD2	TRBJ2-7	-	TGCAGCGTTGAAGAATCGGGGGGCTCCTACGAGCAGTACTTC	CSVEESGGSYEQYF
TRBV5-1	-	TRBJ1-1	-	TGCGCCAGCAGCCCCCCAGAATTTAACACTGAAGCTTTCTTT	CASSPPEFNTEAFF
TRBV7-2	TRBD2	TRBJ2-7	-	TGTGCCAGCAGCTTAGTCGGGACTAGCGCCTACGAGCAGTACTTC	CASSLVGTSAYEQYF
TRBV4-1	-	TRBJ2-1	large	TGCGCCAGCAGCCAAAGTATAGTCAGGATGAGAGCCTTAGGGGATGAGCAGTTCTTC	CASSQSIVRMRALGDEQFF
TRBV30	-	TRBJ2-7	-	TGTGCCTGGTTGGGGACCTACGAGCAGTACTTC	CAWLGTYEQYF
TRBV7-2	-	TRBJ1-5	-	TGTGCCAGCAGCTCAACCCGGCAGGGAGACGGTCAGCCCCAGCATTTT	CASSSTRQGDGQPQHF
TRBV2	-	TRBJ2-7	once	TGTGCCAGCAGTGAACCAGGAAACGGCTACGAGCAGTACTTC	CASSEPGNGYEQYF
TRBV30	-	TRBJ2-7	few	TGTGCCTGGAGCAACAGGGTGGGTTACGAGCAGTACTTC	CAWSNRVGYEQYF
TRBV11-2	TRBD1	TRBJ2-7	-	TGTGCCAGCAGCTTAGTGGCAGGGGGCCTCGCCGAGCAGTACTTC	CASSLVAGGLAEQYF
TRBV5-5	TRBD1	TRBJ1-2	-	TGTGCCAGCAGCACGACAGGGGAACGTGGCTACACCTTC	CASSTTGERGYTF
TRBV15	TRBD1	TRBJ2-3	-	TGTGCCACCAGCAGAACCGGGACAGGGCCCACAGATACGCAGTATTTT	CATSRTGTGPTDTQYF
TRBV15	TRBD2	TRBJ2-3	-	TGTGCCACCAGCCGTCCGGCTAGCGGGACGGGAGATACGCAGTATTTT	CATSRPASGTGDTQYF
TRBV7-9	-	TRBJ1-5	few	TGTGCCAGCACCCTTCGTAATCAGCCCCAGCATTTT	CASTLRNQPQHF
TRBV7-8	-	TRBJ2-1	-	TGTGCCAGCAGCGGCACGATCGGGAGCTCCTACAATGAGCAGTTCTTC	CASSGTIGSSYNEQFF
TRBV30	TRBD2	TRBJ2-1	once	TGTGCCTGGAGTGTAAGACTAGCTGTAAGTGAGCAGTTCTTC	CAWSVRLAVSEQFF
TRBV30	-	TRBJ2-7	once	TGTGCCTGGAGCGCGGACCATATGGGGGAGCAGTACTTC	CAWSADHMGEQYF
TRBV30	-	TRBJ1-1	-	TGTGCCTGGAGTGTACGGGCCCGGAGCACTGAAGCTTTCTTT	CAWSVRARSTEAFF
TRBV5-6	-	TRBJ2-5	-	TGTGCCAGCAGCTCTGCGGTAAGAGGGGAGACCCAGTACTTC	CASSSAVRGETQYF
TRBV6-6	TRBD2	TRBJ2-5	-	TGTGCCAGCAGTTACCCGACGGGGGGAGTGGAGACCCAGTACTTC	CASSYPTGGVETQYF
TRBV7-2	-	TRBJ2-7	-	TGTGCCAGCAGACCTAGGGAAACGGCCTACGAGCAGTACTTC	CASRPRETAYEQYF
TRBV6-5	-	TRBJ2-3	-	TGTGCCAGCAGTCCTCAGGCGGGTGTCACTTATACGCAGTATTTT	CASSPQAGVTYTQYF
TRBV5-1	TRBD2	TRBJ2-1	-	TGCGCCAGCAGCTTCCGACTAGCGGGAGGTAAGAATGAGCAGTTCTTC	CASSFRLAGGKNEQFF
TRBV7-9	-	TRBJ1-1	once	TGTGCCAGCAGCAAGGGGGTGAACACTGAAGCTTTCTTT	CASSKGVNTEAFF
TRBV30	TRBD1	TRBJ1-1	-	TGTGCCTGGTCTCAGAACAGGGGCGGGAAGATGAACACTGAAGCTTTCTTT	CAWSQNRGGKMNTEAFF
TRBV5-4	TRBD1	TRBJ2-3	-	TGTGCCAGCAGCCCAGGACAGGTCACAGATACGCAGTATTTT	CASSPGQVTDTQYF
TRBV5-1	-	TRBJ2-3	-	TGCGCCAGCAGCTTAGTGGTCCCCACAGATACGCAGTATTTT	CASSLVVPTDTQYF
TRBV4-1	TRBD1	TRBJ1-5	few	TGCGCCAGCAGCCAAGGTACAGGGGGAGGTTATAGCAATCAGCCCCAGCATTTT	CASSQGTGGGYSNQPQHF
TRBV5-4	-	TRBJ1-4	-	TGTGCCACGGGACCGACTAATGAAAAACTGTTTTTT	CATGPTNEKLFF
TRBV25-1	-	TRBJ1-1	-	TGTGCCAGCAGCGGACGTAAGAACACTGAAGCTTTCTTT	CASSGRKNTEAFF
TRBV18	-	TRBJ1-5	few	TGTGCCAGCTCACCATATGGGTGGGATTATAGCAATCAGCCCCAGCATTTT	CASSPYGWDYSNQPQHF
TRBV30	-	TRBJ1-2	few	TGTGCCTTGCATCGGGACACTCACTATGGCTACACCTTC	CALHRDTHYGYTF
TRBV7-2	-	TRBJ2-7	-	TGTGCCAGCAGCTTACCCGGGACATTGTCCTACGAGCAGTACTTC	CASSLPGTLSYEQYF
TRBV7-9	-	TRBJ1-1	-	TGTGCCAGCAGCGTTGACAGACTTGAAGCTTTCTTT	CASSVDRLEAFF
TRBV18	-	TRBJ1-5	-	TGTGCCAGCTCACCGGCGGAGGGGTTAAATCAGCCCCAGCATTTT	CASSPAEGLNQPQHF
TRBV5-1	TRBD1	TRBJ2-7	-	TGCGCCAGCTTCAACCGGGACAGGGGTCACGAGCAGTACTTC	CASFNRDRGHEQYF